A selection of T cell receptor beta chains follows, all from one sample in a study of T cell clonotyping in hematopoietic cell transplantation. The data were produced by immunoSEQ multiplex PCR, yet TCRdb's version contains in-frame clones alone and is incomplete. The sample records around 28,000 clones, 85% to 95% being singletons. This specimen consisted of peripheral blood mononuclear cells, obtained before stem cell transplant. These receptors originate from a man over 45 with acute myeloid leukemia. Some clones in this sample may be carry-over from other donors' samples. Both conserved end residues are part of each CDR3. Each record gives: clone size, V gene, D gene, J gene, CDR3 protein, CDR3 DNA. D genes are given only for firm matches. The size of a clone is reported for some rows only, either as once, few or many, or as a class for expanded clones.

>.|TRBV7-2|TRBD2|TRBJ2-5
CASSLVSRGGRVTQYF
TGTGCCAGCAGCTTAGTCTCGCGGGGGGGCCGGGTGACCCAGTACTTC
>.|TRBV6-5|.|TRBJ1-1
CASSTNGDTEAFF
TGTGCCAGCAGCACGAATGGGGACACTGAAGCTTTCTTT
>.|TRBV28|.|TRBJ1-3
CASISGNTIYF
TGTGCCAGCATTTCCGGAAACACCATATATTTT
>.|TRBV28|TRBD1|TRBJ1-5
CASRITGDEQPQHF
TGTGCCAGCAGAATAACAGGGGACGAGCAGCCCCAGCATTTT
>.|TRBV7-2|.|TRBJ1-5
CASSLRGTQPQHF
TGTGCCAGCAGCTTAAGGGGGACGCAGCCCCAGCATTTT
>.|TRBV28|.|TRBJ2-7
CASSLPPGQSYEQYF
TGTGCCAGCAGCCTACCCCCAGGGCAATCCTACGAGCAGTACTTC
>.|TRBV7-9|.|TRBJ2-7
CASSPIQRDTHEQYF
TGTGCCAGCAGCCCCATTCAGAGGGACACCCACGAGCAGTACTTC
>.|TRBV30|TRBD1|TRBJ2-3
CAWSGQGVGPDTQYF
TGTGCCTGGAGCGGACAGGGAGTTGGCCCAGATACGCAGTATTTT
>.|TRBV6-1|TRBD1|TRBJ2-7
CASSEGTGGLYEQYF
TGTGCCAGCAGTGAAGGGACAGGGGGCTTATACGAGCAGTACTTC
>.|TRBV9|.|TRBJ2-7
CASSPGSSYEQYF
TGTGCCAGCTCCCCCGGGAGCTCCTACGAGCAGTACTTC
>.|TRBV7-2|.|TRBJ2-5
CASSLVSLGQETQYF
TGTGCCAGCAGCTTAGTTTCTTTGGGCCAAGAGACCCAGTACTTC
>.|TRBV2|.|TRBJ1-5
CASSGGRVGNQPQHF
TGTGCCAGCAGTGGGGGTAGGGTTGGGAATCAGCCCCAGCATTTT
>.|TRBV30|.|TRBJ1-2
CAWSGWGDGYTF
TGTGCCTGGAGTGGATGGGGGGATGGCTACACCTTC
>.|TRBV10-3|.|TRBJ2-3
CATSGSPSTDTQYF
TGTGCCACCTCAGGCAGTCCTAGCACAGATACGCAGTATTTT
>.|TRBV6-5|.|TRBJ2-7
CASSYSPSTYEQYF
TGTGCCAGCAGTTACTCCCCCAGTACCTACGAGCAGTACTTC
>once|TRBV5-1|TRBD1|TRBJ1-2
CASSSRTGNYGYTF
TGCGCCAGCAGCTCCAGGACAGGGAACTATGGCTACACCTTC
>.|TRBV6-6|.|TRBJ2-5
CASSYDVETQYF
TGTGCCAGCAGTTACGACGTGGAGACCCAGTACTTC